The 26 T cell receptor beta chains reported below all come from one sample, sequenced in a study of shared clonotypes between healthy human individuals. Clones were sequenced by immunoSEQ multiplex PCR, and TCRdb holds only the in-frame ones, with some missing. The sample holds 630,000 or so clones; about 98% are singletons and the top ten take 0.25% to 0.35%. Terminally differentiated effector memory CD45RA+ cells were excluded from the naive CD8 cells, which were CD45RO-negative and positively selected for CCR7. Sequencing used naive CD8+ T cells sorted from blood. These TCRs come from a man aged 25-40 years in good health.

This chain's CDR3 is CASTYSGGGLADYNEQFF. CDR3 DNA: TGTGCCAGCACCTATTCAGGGGGAGGACTAGCGGATTACAATGAGCAGTTCTTC. The chain is built from TRBV5-4 and TRBJ2-1; the match to TRBD2 covers 10 bases. Germline-derived CDR1 and CDR2 are SGHNT and YYREEE (reference sequence). This CDR3 contains 18 residues. Losses at the gene ends were 6 bases for V and 4 bases for J; bases not matched to a gene: 16. Complete variable domain (other parts from reference TRBV5-4 and TRBJ2-1): ETGVTQSPTHLIKTRGQQVTLRCSSQSGHNTVSWYQQALGQGPQFIFQYYREEENGRGNFPPRFSGLQFPNYSSELNVNALELDDSALYLCASTYSGGGLADYNEQFFGPGTRLTVL.

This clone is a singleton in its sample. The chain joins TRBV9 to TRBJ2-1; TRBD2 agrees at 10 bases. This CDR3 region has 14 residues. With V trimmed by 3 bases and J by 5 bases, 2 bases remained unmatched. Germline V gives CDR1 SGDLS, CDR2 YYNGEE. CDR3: CASSGTSGDNEQFF. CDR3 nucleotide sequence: TGTGCCAGCAGCGGGACTAGCGGAGACAATGAGCAGTTCTTC.

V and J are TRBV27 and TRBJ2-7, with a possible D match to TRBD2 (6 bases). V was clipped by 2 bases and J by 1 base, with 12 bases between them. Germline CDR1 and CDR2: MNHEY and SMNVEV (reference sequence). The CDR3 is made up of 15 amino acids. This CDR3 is CASSLTSGGSYEQYF. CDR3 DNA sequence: TGTGCCAGCAGTTTAACGAGCGGAGGGTCCTACGAGCAGTACTTC.

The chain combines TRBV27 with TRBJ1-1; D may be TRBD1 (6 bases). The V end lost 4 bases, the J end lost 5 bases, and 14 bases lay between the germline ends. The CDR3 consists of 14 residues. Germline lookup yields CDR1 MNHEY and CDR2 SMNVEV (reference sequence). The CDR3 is CASSSGVVITEAFF. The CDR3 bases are TGTGCCAGCAGTTCAGGGGTGGTAATAACTGAAGCTTTCTTT.

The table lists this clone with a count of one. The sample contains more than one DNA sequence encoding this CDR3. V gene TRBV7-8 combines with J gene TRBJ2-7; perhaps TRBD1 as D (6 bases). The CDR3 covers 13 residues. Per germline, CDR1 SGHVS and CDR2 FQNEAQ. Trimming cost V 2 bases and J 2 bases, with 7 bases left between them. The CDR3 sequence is CASSLPGAYEQYF. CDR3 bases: TGTGCCAGCAGCTTACCAGGGGCCTACGAGCAGTACTTC.

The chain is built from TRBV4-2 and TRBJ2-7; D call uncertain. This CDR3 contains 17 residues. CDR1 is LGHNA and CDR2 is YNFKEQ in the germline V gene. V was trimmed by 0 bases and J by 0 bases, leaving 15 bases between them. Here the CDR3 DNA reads TGTGCCAGCAGCCAAGATCTGTTGGGGTCTAGCTCCTACGAGCAGTACTTC. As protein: CASSQDLLGSSSYEQYF.

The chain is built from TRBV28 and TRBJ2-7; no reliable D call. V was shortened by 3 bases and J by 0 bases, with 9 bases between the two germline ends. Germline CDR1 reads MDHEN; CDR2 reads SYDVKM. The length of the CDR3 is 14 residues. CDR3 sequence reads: CASSFWADSYEQYF. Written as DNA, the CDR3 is TGTGCCAGCAGTTTTTGGGCGGACTCCTACGAGCAGTACTTC.

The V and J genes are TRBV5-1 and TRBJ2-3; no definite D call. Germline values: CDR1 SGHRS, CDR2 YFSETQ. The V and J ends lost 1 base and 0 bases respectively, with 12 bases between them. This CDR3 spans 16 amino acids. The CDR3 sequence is CASSLNGAPSTDTQYF. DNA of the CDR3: TGCGCCAGCAGCTTGAACGGAGCCCCTAGCACAGATACGCAGTATTTT.

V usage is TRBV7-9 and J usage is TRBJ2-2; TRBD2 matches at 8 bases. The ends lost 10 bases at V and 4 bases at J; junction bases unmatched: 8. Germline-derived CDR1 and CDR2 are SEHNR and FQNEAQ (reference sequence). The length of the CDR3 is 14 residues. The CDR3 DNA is TGTGCCATTGAGCGGGAGAGGGTCACCGGGGAGCTGTTTTTT. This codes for CAIERERVTGELFF.

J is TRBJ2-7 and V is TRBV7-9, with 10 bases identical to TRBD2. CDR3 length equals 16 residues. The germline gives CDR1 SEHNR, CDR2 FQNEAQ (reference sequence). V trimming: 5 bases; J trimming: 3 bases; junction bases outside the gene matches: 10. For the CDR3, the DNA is TGTGCCAGCAGCGCGGGGAAGCTAGCGGGAGACTACGAGCAGTACTTC. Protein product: CASSAGKLAGDYEQYF.

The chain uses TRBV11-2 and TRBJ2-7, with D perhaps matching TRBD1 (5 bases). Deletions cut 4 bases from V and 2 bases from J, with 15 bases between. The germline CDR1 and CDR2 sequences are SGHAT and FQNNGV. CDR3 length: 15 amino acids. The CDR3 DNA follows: TGTGCCAGCAGCTCCTTCAGACAGAAGGCCTACGAGCAGTACTTC. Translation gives CASSSFRQKAYEQYF.

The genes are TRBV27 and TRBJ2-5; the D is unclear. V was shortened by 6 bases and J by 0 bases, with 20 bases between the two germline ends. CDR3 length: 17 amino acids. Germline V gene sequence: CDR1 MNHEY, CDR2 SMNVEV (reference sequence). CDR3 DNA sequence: TGTGCCAGCAGCAAGACCCTGCTCCCTCAGTACCAAGAGACCCAGTACTTC. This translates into CASSKTLLPQYQETQYF.

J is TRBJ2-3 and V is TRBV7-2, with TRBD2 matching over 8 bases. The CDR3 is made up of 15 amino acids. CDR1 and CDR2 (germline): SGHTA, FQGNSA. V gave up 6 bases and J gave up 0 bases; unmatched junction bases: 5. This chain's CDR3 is CASRLAGQSTDTQYF. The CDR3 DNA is TGTGCCAGCAGGCTAGCGGGCCAAAGCACAGATACGCAGTATTTT. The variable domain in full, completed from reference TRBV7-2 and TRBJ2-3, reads GAGVSQSPSNKVTEKGKDVELRCDPISGHTALYWYRQSLGQGLEFLIYFQGNSAPDKSGLPSDRFSAERTGGSVSTLTIQRTQQEDSAVYLCASRLAGQSTDTQYFGPGTRLTVL.

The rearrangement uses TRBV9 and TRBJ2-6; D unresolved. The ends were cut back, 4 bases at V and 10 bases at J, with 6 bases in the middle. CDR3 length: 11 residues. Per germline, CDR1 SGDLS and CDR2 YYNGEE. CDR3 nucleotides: TGTGCCAGCAGCCGGCTTAACGTCCTGACTTTC. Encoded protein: CASSRLNVLTF.

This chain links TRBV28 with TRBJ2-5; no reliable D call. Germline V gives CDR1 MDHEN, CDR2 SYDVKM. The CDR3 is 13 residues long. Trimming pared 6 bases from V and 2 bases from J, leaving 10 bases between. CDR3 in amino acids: CASRKARQETQYF. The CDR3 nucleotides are TGTGCCAGCAGAAAGGCCAGACAAGAGACCCAGTACTTC.

The CDR3: CASSLQFGSSYEQYF. The CDR3 DNA sequence: TGTGCCAGCAGCCTTCAGTTCGGGAGCTCCTACGAGCAGTACTTC. This chain connects TRBV27 to TRBJ2-7, with D possibly matching TRBD2 (6 bases). Trimming took 6 bases from V and 0 from J, leaving 15 bases between them. The CDR3 has 15 amino acids. Looked up from germline, CDR1 is MNHEY and CDR2 is SMNVEV (reference sequence).

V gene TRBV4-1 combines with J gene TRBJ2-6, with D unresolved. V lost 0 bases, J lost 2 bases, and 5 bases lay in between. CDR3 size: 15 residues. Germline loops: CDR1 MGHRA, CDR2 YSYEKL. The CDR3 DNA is TGCGCCAGCAGCCAAGAAAGGACTGGGGCCAACGTCCTGACTTTC. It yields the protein CASSQERTGANVLTF.

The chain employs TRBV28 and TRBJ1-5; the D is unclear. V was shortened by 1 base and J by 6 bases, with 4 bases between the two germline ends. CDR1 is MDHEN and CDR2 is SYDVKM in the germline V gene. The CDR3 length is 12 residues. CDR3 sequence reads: CASSLLGQPQHF. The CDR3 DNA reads TGTGCCAGCAGTTTATTGGGTCAGCCCCAGCATTTT.

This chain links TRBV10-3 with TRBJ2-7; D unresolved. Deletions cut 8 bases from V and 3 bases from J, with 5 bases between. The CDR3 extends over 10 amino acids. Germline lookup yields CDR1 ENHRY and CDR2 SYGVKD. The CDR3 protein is CAIGDYEQYF. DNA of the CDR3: TGTGCCATCGGGGACTACGAGCAGTACTTC.

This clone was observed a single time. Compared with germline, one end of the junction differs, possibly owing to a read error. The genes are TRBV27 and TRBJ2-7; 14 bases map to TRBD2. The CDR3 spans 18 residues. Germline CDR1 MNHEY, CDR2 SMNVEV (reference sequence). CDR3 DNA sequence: TGTGTCAGCCGGGGGAAGGGACTAGCGGGGGAGCTATACTACGAGCAGTACTTC. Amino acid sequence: CVSRGKGLAGELYYEQYF.

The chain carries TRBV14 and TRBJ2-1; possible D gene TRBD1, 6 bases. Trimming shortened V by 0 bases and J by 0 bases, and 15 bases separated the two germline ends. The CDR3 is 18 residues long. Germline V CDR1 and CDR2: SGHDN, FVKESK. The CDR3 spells CASSQEDSVRGSYNEQFF. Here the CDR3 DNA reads TGTGCCAGCAGCCAAGAGGATAGCGTCAGGGGCTCCTACAATGAGCAGTTCTTC.

The CDR3 loop is CASSSAGQGRHEQYF. The DNA for the CDR3 is TGTGCCAGCAGTTCAGCGGGACAGGGACGCCACGAGCAGTACTTC. The V call is TRBV2, the J call TRBJ2-7; TRBD1 matches at 9 bases. This CDR3 comprises 15 residues. Germline CDR1 is SNHLY and CDR2 is FYNNEI. V was pared by 5 bases and J by 5 bases, with 10 bases of the junction left unmatched.

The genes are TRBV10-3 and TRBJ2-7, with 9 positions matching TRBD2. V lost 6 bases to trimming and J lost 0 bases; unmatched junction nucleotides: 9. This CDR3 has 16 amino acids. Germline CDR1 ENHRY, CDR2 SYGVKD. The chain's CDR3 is CAISHRLAESSYEQYF. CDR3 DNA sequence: TGTGCCATCAGCCACCGACTAGCGGAGAGCTCCTACGAGCAGTACTTC.

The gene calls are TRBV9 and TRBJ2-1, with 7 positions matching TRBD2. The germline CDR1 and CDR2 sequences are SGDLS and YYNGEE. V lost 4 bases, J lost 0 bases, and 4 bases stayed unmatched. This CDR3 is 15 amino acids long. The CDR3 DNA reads TGTGCCAGCAGCCCCCGACTAGCCTCCTACAATGAGCAGTTCTTC. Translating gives CASSPRLASYNEQFF.

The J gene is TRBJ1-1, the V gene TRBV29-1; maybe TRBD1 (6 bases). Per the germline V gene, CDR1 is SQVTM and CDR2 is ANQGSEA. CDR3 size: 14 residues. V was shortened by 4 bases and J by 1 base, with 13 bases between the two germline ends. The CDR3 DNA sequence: TGCAGCGTTGCTACTTGGACAGAGAACACTGAAGCTTTCTTT. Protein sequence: CSVATWTENTEAFF.

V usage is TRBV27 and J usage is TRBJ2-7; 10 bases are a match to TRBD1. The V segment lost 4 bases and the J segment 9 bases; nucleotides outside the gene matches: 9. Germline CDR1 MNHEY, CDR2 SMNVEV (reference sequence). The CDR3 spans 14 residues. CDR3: CASSYDRGLVGQYF. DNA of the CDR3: TGTGCCAGCAGTTACGACAGGGGGCTGGTTGGGCAGTACTTC.